These 19 T cell receptor beta chains were sequenced from one sample in a study of Ad26.COV2.S vaccination and SARS-CoV-2 variants. Treatment specified: about 20 received Ad26.COV2.S at low or high dose, single or two shots; 5 received placebo; per-sample allocation not given. Vaccine and placebo recipients were sampled on day 63 after the first injection. Produced via immunoSEQ multiplex PCR; TCRdb's table is partial and in-frame only. The sample carries about 420,000 clones, roughly 90% recorded once. The sequencing here drew on peripheral blood, taken in a trial of Ad26.COV2.S vaccine versus placebo. These receptors all come from a person between 18 and 59 years old who received the Ad26.COV2.S COVID-19 vaccine or a placebo.

This clone was detected once. The rearrangement joins TRBV7-2 to TRBJ2-2, with no clear D. CDR3 length: 16 amino acids. Between the trimmed V and J ends, which lost 0 bases and 6 bases, there was a span of 14 bases. CDR1 SGHTA and CDR2 FQGNSA come from the germline V gene. The CDR3 spells CASSLAPPTVAGELFF. The CDR3 DNA is TGTGCCAGCAGCTTAGCGCCTCCTACGGTGGCCGGGGAGCTGTTTTTT.

The chain links TRBV2 to TRBJ2-7, with a possible D match to TRBD2 (6 bases). Trimming took off 2 bases at V and 10 bases at J, with 15 bases between the two ends. Germline CDR1 is SNHLY and CDR2 is FYNNEI. The CDR3 length is 13 residues. The CDR3 sequence: CASSERWASVQYF. CDR3 DNA: TGTGCCAGCAGTGAAAGATGGGCTAGCGTTCAGTACTTC.

A remark on this clone: The same CDR3 is also encoded by other DNA sequences in this sample. This sequence joins TRBV6-2 or TRBV6-3 and TRBJ2-7; D is uncertain. V was shortened by 0 bases and J by 2 bases, with 5 bases between the two germline ends. This CDR3 region has 13 residues. CDR1 is MNHEY and CDR2 is SVGEGT in the germline V gene. The CDR3 protein is CASSYSRAYEQYF. The CDR3 DNA reads as TGTGCCAGCAGTTACTCCCGGGCCTACGAGCAGTACTTC.

The rearrangement joins TRBV6-5 to TRBJ2-3; 7 positions agree with TRBD1. Germline CDR1 and CDR2: MNHEY and SVGAGI. The CDR3 is 15 residues long. This chain's CDR3 is CPLPPTERGRDTQYF. The CDR3 DNA follows: TGTCCCTTACCCCCGACTGAAAGGGGGCGGGATACGCAGTATTTT.

In this sample, this clone turned up once. This chain connects TRBV3-1 (or the pseudogene TRBV3-2) to TRBJ2-2; D not resolved. Trimming left V 0 bases short and J 0 bases short, with 20 bases between. The CDR3 extends over 20 amino acids. CDR1 is LGHDT, CDR2 YNNKEL, per germline (reference sequence). CDR3: CASSQETPRRLKSNTGELFF. The CDR3 bases are TGTGCCAGCAGCCAAGAGACCCCCCGACGACTGAAGTCGAACACCGGGGAGCTGTTTTTT.

The chain has TRBV7-9 and TRBJ2-7; 8 bases fit TRBD2. The CDR3 consists of 14 residues. Germline CDR1 and CDR2: SEHNR and FQNEAQ (reference sequence). Losses at the gene ends were 2 bases for V and 6 bases for J; bases not matched to a gene: 6. The DNA for the CDR3 is TGTGCCAGCAGCTTAATGGAGCGGGGGCCCGAGCAGTACTTC. Translating it yields CASSLMERGPEQYF.

The chain employs TRBV27 and TRBJ2-2; no clear D gene. CDR1 is MNHEY, CDR2 SMNVEV, per germline (reference sequence). CDR3 size: 13 residues. V lost 5 bases and J lost 0, with 4 bases in between. The CDR3, as DNA: TGTGCCAGCAGTCCGGCGAACACCGGGGAGCTGTTTTTT. Translating gives CASSPANTGELFF.

The chain uses TRBV4-2 and TRBJ2-7; possible D gene TRBD2, 5 bases. Germline assignment: CDR1 LGHNA and CDR2 YNFKEQ. The V end lost 0 bases, the J end lost 2 bases, and 14 bases lay between the germline ends. This CDR3 is 16 amino acids long. The CDR3 region is CASSQDWRPDTYEQYF. The CDR3 region has the DNA TGTGCCAGCAGCCAAGATTGGAGGCCTGACACCTACGAGCAGTACTTC.

The rearrangement links TRBV19 to TRBJ2-3, with TRBD2 matching 11 bases. CDR1 is LNHDA, CDR2 SQIVND, per germline (reference sequence). The J segment lost 7 bases and the V segment lost 5 bases, leaving 14 bases of the junction unmatched. This CDR3 contains 17 residues. The CDR3 region is CASSGRGLAGGQHTQYF. CDR3 sequence (DNA): TGTGCCAGTAGTGGTCGGGGGCTAGCGGGGGGCCAGCATACGCAGTATTTT. Looking up the rest from reference TRBV19 and TRBJ2-3 gives the full variable domain: DGGITQSPKYLFRKEGQNVTLSCEQNLNHDAMYWYRQDPGQGLRLIYYSQIVNDFQKGDIAEGYSVSREKKESFPLTVTSAQKNPTAFYLCASSGRGLAGGQHTQYFGPGTRLTVL.

The CDR3 spells CASSQDVAGQYNEQFF. The CDR3 DNA reads as TGTGCCAGCAGCCAAGACGTAGCGGGGCAGTACAATGAGCAGTTCTTC. This chain connects TRBV3-1 (or the pseudogene TRBV3-2) to TRBJ2-1; TRBD2 aligns across 8 bases. J lost 4 bases, V lost 0 bases, and 5 bases had no gene match. The germline gives CDR1 LGHDT, CDR2 YNNKEL (reference sequence). This CDR3 contains 16 residues.

The V and J genes are TRBV30 and TRBJ1-4, with D tentatively TRBD1 (6 bases). Germline V lookup: CDR1 GTSNPN, CDR2 SVGIG (reference sequence). This CDR3 spans 13 amino acids. V lost 6 bases to trimming and J lost 6 bases, with 14 bases between them. CDR3 in DNA: TGTGCCTGTTTCAGGGGCGGGGATGAAAAACTGTTTTTT. Translating it yields CACFRGGDEKLFF. The full variable domain, its missing parts supplied by reference TRBV30 and TRBJ1-4, is SQTIHQWPATLVQPVGSPLSLECTVEGTSNPNLYWYRQAAGRGLQLLFYSVGIGQISSEVPQNLSASRPQDRQFILSSKKLLLSDSGFYLCACFRGGDEKLFFGSGTQLSVL.

The chain uses TRBV12-2 and TRBJ1-4; no check of the table's D call, TRBD1, against the DNA was made. TRBV12-2 is assigned pseudogene status. CDR3 size: 17 residues. CDR3 sequence: CASRSGGRAPLNEKLFF. In nucleotides, the CDR3 is TGTGCAAGTCGCTCAGGGGGAAGGGCCCCCCTAAATGAAAAACTGTTTTTT.

This clone turned up a few times. The V call is TRBV4-1, the J call TRBJ1-2; TRBD1 aligns across 9 bases. V lost 3 bases, J lost 4 bases, and 3 bases stayed unmatched. The length of the CDR3 is 14 residues. Germline CDR1 and CDR2: MGHRA and YSYEKL. CDR3 loop: CASSQGQGSYGYTF. For the CDR3, the DNA is TGCGCCAGCAGCCAGGGACAGGGCTCCTATGGCTACACCTTC.

The chain recombines TRBV12-5 with TRBJ2-3; the match to TRBD1 covers 8 bases. V lost 5 bases, J lost 0 bases, and 10 bases stayed unmatched. The CDR3 is made up of 17 amino acids. Germline CDR1 reads LGHNT; CDR2 reads FRNRAP. The CDR3 bases are TGTGCTAGTGGTCGACATCTGACAGGGGTGAGCACAGATACGCAGTATTTT. It yields the protein CASGRHLTGVSTDTQYF.

The chain couples TRBV11-2 to TRBJ2-5; 7 bases fit TRBD2. The CDR3 has 15 residues. Per the germline V gene, CDR1 is SGHAT and CDR2 is FQNNGV. With 7 bases clipped from V and 5 bases from J, the junction kept 13 bases outside the gene matches. The DNA for the CDR3 is TGTGCCAGCAACCCGTGGGGAGCGCGGGGGGAGACCCAGTACTTC. This gives the protein CASNPWGARGETQYF.

This chain connects TRBV6-5 to TRBJ1-1, with TRBD1 identical over 9 bases. With 5 bases clipped from V and 4 bases from J, the junction kept 5 bases outside the gene matches. CDR1 and CDR2 from the germline V gene are MNHEY and SVGAGI. The CDR3 sequence is 14 residues long. CDR3 sequence reads: CASSLGQGPTEAFF. CDR3 nucleotides: TGTGCCAGCAGTCTAGGACAGGGGCCCACTGAAGCTTTCTTT.

This chain links TRBV7-9 with TRBJ1-1, with 7 bases aligning to TRBD1. V lost 5 bases to trimming and J lost 0 bases; unmatched junction nucleotides: 9. CDR1 is SEHNR, CDR2 FQNEAQ, per germline (reference sequence). The CDR3 runs 16 residues. CDR3 residues: CASSRRDSSMNTEAFF. In nucleotides, the CDR3 is TGTGCCAGCAGCCGCCGGGACAGTTCAATGAACACTGAAGCTTTCTTT.

V gene TRBV7-3 combines with J gene TRBJ2-1; 7 bases agree with TRBD2. The V and J ends lost 5 bases and 7 bases, in that order; junction bases with no gene match: 8. Per germline, CDR1 SGHTA and CDR2 FQGTGA. CDR3 size: 14 residues. The CDR3 DNA reads as TGTGCCAGCAGCGCTGGGGGAGGGACGAATGAGCAGTTCTTC. Translation gives CASSAGGGTNEQFF. Full variable domain (rest looked up from reference TRBV7-3 and TRBJ2-1): GAGVSQTPSNKVTEKGKYVELRCDPISGHTALYWYRQSLGQGPEFLIYFQGTGAADDSGLPNDRFFAVRPEGSVSTLKIQRTERGDSAVYLCASSAGGGTNEQFFGPGTRLTVL.

The chain carries TRBV6-2 or TRBV6-3 and TRBJ2-7; TRBD2 is a possible D gene (6 bases). V was trimmed by 2 bases and J by 6 bases, leaving 11 bases between them. Germline V gives CDR1 MNHEY, CDR2 SVGEGT. The CDR3 runs 13 residues. CDR3 region: CASSYEGLSEQYF. DNA of the CDR3: TGTGCCAGCAGTTACGAGGGACTTTCCGAGCAGTACTTC.